This passage covers 4 T cell receptor beta chains from one sample sequenced in a study of monozygotic twins with inflammatory bowel disease. From its re-call of the 5' RACE reads, TCRdb lists each CDR3 protein once, without DNA. This table holds 350,000 to 550,000 distinct CDR3 sequences. Sequenced input: blood. All receptors come from a human donor with ulcerative colitis or Crohn's disease, or a healthy co-twin of an affected twin (not recorded which).

This chain links TRBV24-1 with TRBJ2-3; the TCRdb call, TRBD1, lacks DNA for checking. The CDR3 consists of 17 residues. Germline CDR1 is KGHDR and CDR2 is SFDVKD. CDR3 residues: CATSDNTGGPGTDTQYF.

CDR3 region: CASRAGTYANTGELFF. The V call is TRBV9, the J call TRBJ2-2; as DNA is missing, the TRBD1 call by TCRdb cannot be tested. CDR3 length: 16 residues. Germline values: CDR1 SGDLS, CDR2 YYNGEE.

The rearrangement links TRBV2 to TRBJ1-2. Germline V lookup: CDR1 SNHLY, CDR2 FYNNEI. There are 15 residues in the CDR3. CDR3: CASSLLMTANYGYTF.

The chain has TRBV29-1 and TRBJ2-1; as DNA is missing, the TRBD2 call by TCRdb cannot be tested. The CDR3 totals 13 residues. CDR1 and CDR2 from the germline V gene are SQVTM and ANQGSEA. This CDR3 reads CSVEERRGNEQFF.